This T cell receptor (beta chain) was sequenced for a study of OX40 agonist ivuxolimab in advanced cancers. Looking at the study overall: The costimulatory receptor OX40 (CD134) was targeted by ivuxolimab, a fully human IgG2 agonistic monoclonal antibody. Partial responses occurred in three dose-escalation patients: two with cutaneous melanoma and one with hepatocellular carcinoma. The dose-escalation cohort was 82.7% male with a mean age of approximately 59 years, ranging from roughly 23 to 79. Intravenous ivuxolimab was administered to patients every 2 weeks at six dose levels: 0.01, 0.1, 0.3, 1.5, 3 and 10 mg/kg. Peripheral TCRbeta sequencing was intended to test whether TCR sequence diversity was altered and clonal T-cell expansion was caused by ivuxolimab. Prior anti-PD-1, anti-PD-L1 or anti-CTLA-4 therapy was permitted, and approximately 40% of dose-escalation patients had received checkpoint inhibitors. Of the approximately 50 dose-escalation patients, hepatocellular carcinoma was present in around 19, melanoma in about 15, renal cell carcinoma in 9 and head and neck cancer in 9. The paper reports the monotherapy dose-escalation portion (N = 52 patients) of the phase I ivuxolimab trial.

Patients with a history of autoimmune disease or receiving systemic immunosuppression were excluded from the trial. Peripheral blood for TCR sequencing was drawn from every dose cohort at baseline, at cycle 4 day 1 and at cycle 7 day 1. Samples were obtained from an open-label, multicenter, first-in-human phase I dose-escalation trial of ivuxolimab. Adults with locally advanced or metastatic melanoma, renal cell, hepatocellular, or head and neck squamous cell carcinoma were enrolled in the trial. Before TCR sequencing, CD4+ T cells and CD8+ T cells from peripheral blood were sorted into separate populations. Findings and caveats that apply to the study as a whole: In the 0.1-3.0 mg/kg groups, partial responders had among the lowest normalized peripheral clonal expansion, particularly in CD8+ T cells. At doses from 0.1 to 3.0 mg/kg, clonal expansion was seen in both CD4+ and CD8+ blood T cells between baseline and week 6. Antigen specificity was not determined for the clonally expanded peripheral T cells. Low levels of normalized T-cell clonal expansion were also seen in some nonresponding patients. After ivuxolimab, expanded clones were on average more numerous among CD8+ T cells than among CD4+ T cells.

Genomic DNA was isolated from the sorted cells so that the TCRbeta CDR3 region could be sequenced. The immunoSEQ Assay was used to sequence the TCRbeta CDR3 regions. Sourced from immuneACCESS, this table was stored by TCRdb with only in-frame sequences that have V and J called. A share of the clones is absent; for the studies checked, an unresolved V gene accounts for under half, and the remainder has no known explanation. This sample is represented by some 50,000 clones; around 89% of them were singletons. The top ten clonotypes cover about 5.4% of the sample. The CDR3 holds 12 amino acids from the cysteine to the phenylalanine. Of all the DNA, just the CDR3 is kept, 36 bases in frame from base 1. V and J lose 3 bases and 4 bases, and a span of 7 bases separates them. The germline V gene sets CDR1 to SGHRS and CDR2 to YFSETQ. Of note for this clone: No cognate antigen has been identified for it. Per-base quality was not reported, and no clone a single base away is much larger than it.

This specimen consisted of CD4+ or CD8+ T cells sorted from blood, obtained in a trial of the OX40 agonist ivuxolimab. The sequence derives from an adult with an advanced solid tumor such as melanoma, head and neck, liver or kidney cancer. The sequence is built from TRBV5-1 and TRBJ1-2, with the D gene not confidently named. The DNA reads TGCGCCAGCAGCTCGGGATCCTATGGCTACACCTTC. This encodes CASSSGSYGYTF.